This T cell receptor (beta chain) was recovered during a study of cytomegalovirus exposure and HLA in healthy donors. Points from the study as a whole: Later analysis showed most CMV-associated TCR beta chains appearing HLA-restricted.

Comments on this clone: What it binds is not known. The sample holds other DNA sequences that translate to the same CDR3.

Among the donors, all were healthy bone marrow donors. Donors counted as nominally healthy when sampled, yet unrecorded immune exposures were likely. A multiplex PCR was run with 60 Vbeta primers and 13 Jbeta primers. Measured with immunoSEQ multiplex PCR; TCRdb has only the in-frame clones, and not every one. The sample shows around 150,000 clones, 78% of them seen only once. Germline V gene sequence: CDR1 SGHRS, CDR2 YFSETQ. There are 14 residues in the CDR3. V was pared by 5 bases and J by 1 base, with 12 bases between. The origin of this receptor is a woman in her thirties or forties in good health and CMV-seronegative. Sequencing used PBMCs. J is TRBJ1-1 and V is TRBV5-1; D is possibly TRBD1 (5 bases). The DNA of the CDR3 is TGCGCCAGCAGTCCAGGAGACAGGAACACTGAAGCTTTCTTT. Translating gives CASSPGDRNTEAFF. The whole variable domain, remainder taken from reference TRBV5-1 and TRBJ1-1, is KAGVTQTPRYLIKTRGQQVTLSCSPISGHRSVSWYQQTPGQGLQFLFEYFSETQRNKGNFPGRFSGRQFSNSRSEMNVSTLELGDSALYLCASSPGDRNTEAFFGQGTRLTVV.